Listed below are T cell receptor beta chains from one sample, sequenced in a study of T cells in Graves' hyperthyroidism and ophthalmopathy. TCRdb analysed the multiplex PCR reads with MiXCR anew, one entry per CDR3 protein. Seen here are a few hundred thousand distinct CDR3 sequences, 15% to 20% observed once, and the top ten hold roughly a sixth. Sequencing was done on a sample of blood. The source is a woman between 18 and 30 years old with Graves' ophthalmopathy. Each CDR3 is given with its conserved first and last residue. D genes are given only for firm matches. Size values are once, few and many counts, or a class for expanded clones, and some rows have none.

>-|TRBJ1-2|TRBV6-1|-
CATTRDLEDYGYTF
TGTGCCACCACCCGGGACCTGGAGGACTATGGCTACACCTTC
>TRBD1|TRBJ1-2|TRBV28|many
CASSLGRTGNNYGYTF
TGTGCCAGCAGTTTAGGTAGGACAGGCAATAACTATGGCTACACCTTC
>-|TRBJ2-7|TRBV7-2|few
CASSLAGSGSYEQYF
TGTGCCAGCAGCTTAGCGGGGAGTGGGAGCTACGAGCAGTACTTC
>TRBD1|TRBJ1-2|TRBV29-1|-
CSVIGQGTSGYTF
TGCAGCGTTATAGGACAGGGAACGTCTGGCTACACCTTC
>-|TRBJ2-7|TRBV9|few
CASSVAPGPGEQYF
TGTGCCAGCAGCGTAGCACCAGGGCCGGGCGAGCAGTACTTC
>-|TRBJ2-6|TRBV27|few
CASSQLRVSGANVLTF
TGTGCCAGCAGTCAACTCAGAGTCTCTGGGGCCAACGTCCTGACTTTC
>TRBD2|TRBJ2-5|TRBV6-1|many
CASRELAGGQETQYF
TGTGCCAGCAGGGAACTAGCGGGGGGACAAGAGACCCAGTACTTC
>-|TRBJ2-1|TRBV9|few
CASSPTGESSYNEQFF
TGTGCCAGCAGCCCGACCGGGGAATCCTCCTACAATGAGCAGTTCTTC
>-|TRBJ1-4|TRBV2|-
CASTSRGGNEKLFF
TGTGCCAGCACCTCCAGGGGCGGTAATGAAAAACTGTTTTTT
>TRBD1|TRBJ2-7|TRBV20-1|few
CSADHRGYEQYF
TGCAGTGCTGATCACAGGGGTTACGAGCAGTACTTC
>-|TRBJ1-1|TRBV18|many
CASSREGSGNTEAFF
TGTGCCAGCTCACGCGAGGGGAGCGGAAACACTGAAGCTTTCTTT
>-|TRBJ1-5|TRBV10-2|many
CASSVGNSNQPQHF
TGCGCCAGCAGTGTTGGGAATAGCAATCAGCCCCAGCATTTT
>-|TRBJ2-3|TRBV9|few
CASSVAHTDTQYF
TGTGCCAGCAGCGTAGCCCACACAGATACGCAGTATTTT
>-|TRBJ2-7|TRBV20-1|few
CSAALPSSISYEQYF
TGCAGTGCCGCTCTCCCTAGCAGCATCTCCTACGAGCAGTACTTC
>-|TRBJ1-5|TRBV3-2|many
CASSHSDRGNQPQHF
TGTGCCAGCAGCCATTCTGACAGGGGGAATCAGCCCCAGCATTTT
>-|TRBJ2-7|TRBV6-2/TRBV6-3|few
CASSYSGASYEQYF
TGTGCCAGCAGTTACTCAGGGGCGAGCTACGAGCAGTACTTC
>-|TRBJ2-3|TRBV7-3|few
CASSPNRLFTDTQYF
TGTGCCAGCAGCCCCAATAGGCTGTTCACAGATACGCAGTATTTT
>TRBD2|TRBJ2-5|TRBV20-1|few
CSASRLAGLQETQYF
TGCAGTGCTAGCAGACTAGCGGGCCTCCAAGAGACCCAGTACTTC
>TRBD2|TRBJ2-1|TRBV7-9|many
CASSPQGLAGNNEQFF
TGTGCCAGCAGCCCACAAGGACTAGCGGGGAACAATGAGCAGTTCTTC
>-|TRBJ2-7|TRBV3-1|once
CASSQDPATYEQYF
TGTGCCAGCAGCCAAGATCCAGCCACCTACGAGCAGTACTTC
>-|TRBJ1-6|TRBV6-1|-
CASSKTGYNSPLHF
TGTGCCAGCAGTAAAACAGGGTATAATTCACCCCTCCACTTT
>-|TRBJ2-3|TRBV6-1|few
CASIQGDTQYF
TGTGCCAGCATTCAGGGAGATACGCAGTATTTT
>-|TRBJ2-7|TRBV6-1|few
CANSSQRGAATYEQYF
TGTGCCAACAGCTCGCAACGGGGGGCTGCAACCTACGAGCAGTACTTC
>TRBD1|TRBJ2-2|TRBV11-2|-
CASSLGAGQGTGELFF
TGTGCCAGCAGCTTAGGAGCAGGACAGGGTACCGGGGAGCTGTTTTTT
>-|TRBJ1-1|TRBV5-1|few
CASSITGLGRDDMGENTEAFF
TGCGCCAGCAGCATTACGGGTCTGGGGAGGGACGATATGGGAGAAAACACTGAAGCTTTCTTT
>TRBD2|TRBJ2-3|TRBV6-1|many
CAATSEPYTDTQYF
TGTGCCGCGACTAGCGAACCTTACACAGATACGCAGTATTTT
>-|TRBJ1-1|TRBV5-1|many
CASSLESIQVTEAFF
TGCGCCAGCAGCTTGGAAAGTATACAAGTGACTGAAGCTTTCTTT
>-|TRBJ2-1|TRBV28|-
CASTLQGGSYNEQFF
TGTGCCAGCACCCTCCAGGGGGGGTCTTACAATGAGCAGTTCTTC
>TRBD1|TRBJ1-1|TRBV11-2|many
CASSWGTGNVNTEAFF
TGTGCCAGCAGCTGGGGGACAGGGAATGTGAACACTGAAGCTTTCTTT
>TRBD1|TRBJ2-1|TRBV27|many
CASSSPGQGSLSSYNEQFF
TGTGCCAGTAGCTCCCCGGGACAGGGTTCCCTTAGCTCCTACAATGAGCAGTTCTTC
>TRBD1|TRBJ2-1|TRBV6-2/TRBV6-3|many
CASTPSRGQSYNEQFF
TGTGCCAGCACCCCGAGTAGGGGGCAGTCCTACAATGAGCAGTTCTTC
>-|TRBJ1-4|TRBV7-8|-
CASSLLGSYNEKLFF
TGTGCCAGCAGCTTATTAGGCAGCTATAATGAAAAACTGTTTTTT
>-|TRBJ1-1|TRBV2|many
CASSEREVGTEAFF
TGTGCCAGCAGTGAACGGGAGGTTGGCACTGAAGCTTTCTTT
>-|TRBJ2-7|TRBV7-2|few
CASSLEVIREQYF
TGTGCCAGCAGCTTAGAGGTTATCAGGGAGCAGTACTTC
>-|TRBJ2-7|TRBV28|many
CASSPFRGNREEQYF
TGTGCCAGCAGTCCCTTCAGGGGTAACCGGGAGGAGCAGTACTTC
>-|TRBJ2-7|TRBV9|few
CASSVGSGSLHEQYF
TGTGCCAGCAGCGTAGGTTCCGGGAGTCTCCACGAGCAGTACTTC
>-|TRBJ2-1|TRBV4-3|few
CASSQDSNSYNEQFF
TGCGCCAGCAGCCAAGACTCGAACTCCTACAATGAGCAGTTCTTC
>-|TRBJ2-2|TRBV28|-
CAGSLTGELFF
TGTGCCGGCAGTTTGACCGGGGAGCTGTTTTTT
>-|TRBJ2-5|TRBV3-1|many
CASSQVKPGQIQETQYF
TGTGCCAGCAGCCAAGTCAAGCCAGGACAGATCCAAGAGACCCAGTACTTC
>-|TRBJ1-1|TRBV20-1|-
CSAPYELEAFF
TGCAGTGCCCCCTATGAACTCGAAGCTTTCTTT
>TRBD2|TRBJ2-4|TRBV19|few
CASSNPLAGEDIQYF
TGTGCCAGTAGTAACCCCTTAGCGGGAGAGGACATTCAGTACTTC
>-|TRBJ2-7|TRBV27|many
CASSLQGRSSYEQYF
TGTGCCAGCAGTTTGCAGGGGAGGAGCTCCTACGAGCAGTACTTC
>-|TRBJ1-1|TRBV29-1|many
CSVPTPEAFF
TGCAGCGTGCCAACGCCTGAAGCTTTCTTT
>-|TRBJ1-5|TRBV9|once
CASSVGVMGNQPQHF
TGTGCCAGCAGCGTAGGGGTGATGGGGAATCAGCCCCAGCATTTT
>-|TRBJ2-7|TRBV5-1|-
CASSTIPSGSYEQYF
TGCGCCAGCAGCACTATACCCTCGGGGTCCTACGAGCAGTACTTC
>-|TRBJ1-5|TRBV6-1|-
CASSPGNNQPQHF
TGTGCCAGCAGTCCAGGGAATAATCAGCCCCAGCATTTT
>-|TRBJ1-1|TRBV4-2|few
CASSQDGEIFGEPFF
TGTGCCAGCAGCCAAGACGGAGAGATCTTTGGCGAGCCTTTCTTT
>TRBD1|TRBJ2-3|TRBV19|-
CASSITTGRTDTQYF
TGTGCCAGTAGTATTACGACAGGGAGAACAGATACGCAGTATTTT
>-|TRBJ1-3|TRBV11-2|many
CASSPALSGNTIYF
TGTGCCAGCAGCCCGGCCCTCTCTGGAAACACCATATATTTT
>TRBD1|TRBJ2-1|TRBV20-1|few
CSARGTGNKNEQFF
TGCAGTGCTAGAGGGACAGGGAATAAGAATGAGCAGTTCTTC
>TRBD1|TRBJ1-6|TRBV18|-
CASSPPRDRGPSPLHF
TGTGCCAGCTCACCACCGCGGGACAGGGGGCCTTCACCCCTCCACTTT
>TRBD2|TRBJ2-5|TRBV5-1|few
CASSRQAGGEETQYF
TGCGCCAGCAGCCGCCAGGCGGGAGGGGAAGAGACCCAGTACTTC
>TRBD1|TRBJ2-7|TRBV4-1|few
CASSPETGTGGYEQYF
TGCGCCAGCAGCCCAGAAACCGGGACAGGCGGCTACGAGCAGTACTTC
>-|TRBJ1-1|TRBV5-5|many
CASSLSITEAFF
TGTGCCAGCAGCCTCAGTATCACTGAAGCTTTCTTT
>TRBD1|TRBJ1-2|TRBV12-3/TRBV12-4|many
CASSSGQGAGYGYTF
TGTGCCAGCAGTTCCGGACAGGGGGCGGGTTATGGCTACACCTTC
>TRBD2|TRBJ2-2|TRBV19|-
CASRTLAGSWTGELFF
TGTGCCAGTAGAACGTTAGCGGGATCGTGGACCGGGGAGCTGTTTTTT
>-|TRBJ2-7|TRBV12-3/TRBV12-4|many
CASGSSGPYEQYF
TGTGCCAGCGGATCTTCGGGTCCCTACGAGCAGTACTTC
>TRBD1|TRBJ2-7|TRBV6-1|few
CASSEAGDRGPYEQYF
TGTGCCAGCAGTGAAGCGGGGGACAGGGGGCCCTACGAGCAGTACTTC